This TCR beta chain was sequenced in a study of human CD8 memory T cell subsets. Study results and limitations: When diversity was estimated with Chao1, stem-like memory T cells appeared more diverse than precursor exhausted T cells. Precursor exhausted T cells and stem-like memory T cells were similarly highly diverse, while effector memory cells were not.

Researchers made TCR beta libraries via UMI-labeled 5' RACE. From its re-call of the 5' RACE reads, TCRdb lists each CDR3 protein once, without DNA. This sample's clone table lists 15,000 to 20,000 distinct CDR3 sequences. Cells classed as stem-like memory CD8+ T cells (TSTEM) were CCR7+ PD-1- TIGIT-. CDR1 is SGHVS and CDR2 is FQNEAQ in the germline V gene. This CDR3 spans 16 amino acids. About this clonotype: Its matching antigen is unknown.

This receptor was obtained from a human donor in good health. The sequencing sample was made of CD8+ stem-like memory T cells (TSCM and TCM) sorted from PBMCs. Subset denoted: stem-like memory CD8 T cells (TSTEM), CCR7+ PD-1- TIGIT-. The chain couples TRBV7-8 to TRBJ2-2. The CDR3 spells CASSLGREPNTGELFF.